This T cell receptor beta chain was identified during a study of shared clonotypes between healthy human individuals. Concerning this clone itself: Its antigen is unidentified.

Repertoires were generated with immunoSEQ multiplex PCR, while TCRdb's copy carries only in-frame clones and drops some. The table records roughly 810,000 clones, about 96% of them present only once. Naive CD8 cells comprised CD45RO-negative, CCR7-positively selected cells, excluding terminally differentiated effector memory CD45RA+ cells. Study-level points and caveats: Rarefaction gave evidence that sorted-subset sequencing remained incomplete despite large depth.

The CDR3 runs to 14 residues. The V gene's germline CDR1 is MDHEN and CDR2 SYDVKM. Trimming took 6 bases from V and 4 from J; bases not matched to a gene: 7. The TCR was taken from a young man in good health. This chain connects TRBV28 to TRBJ2-5; 8 bases line up with TRBD1. The sequencing input was naive CD8+ T cells sorted from blood. For the CDR3, the DNA is TGTGCCAGCAGCCTGGACAGGGATGTAGAGACCCAGTACTTC. Translating it yields CASSLDRDVETQYF.